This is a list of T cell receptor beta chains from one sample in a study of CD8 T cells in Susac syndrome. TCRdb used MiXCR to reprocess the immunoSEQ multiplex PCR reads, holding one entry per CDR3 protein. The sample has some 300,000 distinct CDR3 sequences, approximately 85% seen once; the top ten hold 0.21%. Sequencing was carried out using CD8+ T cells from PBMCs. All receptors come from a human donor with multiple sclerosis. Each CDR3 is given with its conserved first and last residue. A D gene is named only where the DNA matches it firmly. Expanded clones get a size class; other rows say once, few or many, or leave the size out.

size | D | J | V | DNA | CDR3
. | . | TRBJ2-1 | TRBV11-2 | TGTGCCAGCAGTTGGTGGGGGAACAATGAGCAGTTCTTC | CASSWWGNNEQFF
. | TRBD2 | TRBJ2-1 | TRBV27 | TGTGCCAGCAGTTTAGGGGCTGGACTAGCGGGGAGCCTATACAATGAGCAGTTCTTC | CASSLGAGLAGSLYNEQFF
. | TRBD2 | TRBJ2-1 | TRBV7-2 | TGTGCCAGCAGCTTTTTTTCTTTAGCGGGAAATGAGCAGTTCTTC | CASSFFSLAGNEQFF
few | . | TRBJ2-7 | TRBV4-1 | TGCGCCAGCAGCCAAGGTCCAACCTACGAGCAGTACTTC | CASSQGPTYEQYF
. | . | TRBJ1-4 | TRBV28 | TGTGCCAGCAGTTTTGTAGACGGGTCGGCTAATGAAAAACTGTTTTTT | CASSFVDGSANEKLFF
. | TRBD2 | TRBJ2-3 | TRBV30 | TGTGCCTGGACAAGCGGGAGAGGCACAGATACGCAGTATTTT | CAWTSGRGTDTQYF
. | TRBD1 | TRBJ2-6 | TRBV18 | TGTGCCAGCCTAATGGACAGGTTCTCTGGGGCCAACGTCCTGACTTTC | CASLMDRFSGANVLTF
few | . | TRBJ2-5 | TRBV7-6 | TGTGCCAGCAGCCTTAGCGTCAGAGAGACCCAGTACTTC | CASSLSVRETQYF
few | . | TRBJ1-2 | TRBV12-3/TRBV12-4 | TGTGCCAGCAGCGGGCAGTCATTTGGCTACACCTTC | CASSGQSFGYTF
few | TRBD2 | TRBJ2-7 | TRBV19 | TGTGCCAGTAGTGGCTCGACTAGCGGGAGACCCTACGAGCAGTACTTC | CASSGSTSGRPYEQYF
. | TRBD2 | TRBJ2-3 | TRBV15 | TGTGCCACGAGAGCGGGAGGAGCTACAGATACGCAGTATTTT | CATRAGGATDTQYF
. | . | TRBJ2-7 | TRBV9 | TGTGCCAGCAGCGGAGTGCCAGACGGGGACGAGCAGTACTTC | CASSGVPDGDEQYF
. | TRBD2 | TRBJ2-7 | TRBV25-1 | TGTGCCAGCAGTGAACACACTAGCGTCGACTCCTACGAGCAGTACTTC | CASSEHTSVDSYEQYF
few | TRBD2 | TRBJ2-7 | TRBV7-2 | TGTGCCAGCAGCTACCGGACTAGTCGCGACGAGCAGTACTTC | CASSYRTSRDEQYF
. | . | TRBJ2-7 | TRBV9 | TGTGCCAGCAGCCGCACTGGGTCCCCTCAGGAGCAGTACTTC | CASSRTGSPQEQYF
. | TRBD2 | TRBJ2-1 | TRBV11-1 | TGTGCCAGCAGCTTAGGGACTAGCGGGAACTCCTACAATGAGCAGTTCTTC | CASSLGTSGNSYNEQFF
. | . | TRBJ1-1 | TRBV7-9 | TGTGCCAGCAGCTTCCCCGATAGATGGAACACTGAAGCTTTCTTT | CASSFPDRWNTEAFF
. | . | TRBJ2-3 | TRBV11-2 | TGTGCCAGCAGCTTAGGGGTTCGTGACACAGATACGCAGTATTTT | CASSLGVRDTDTQYF
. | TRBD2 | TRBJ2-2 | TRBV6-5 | TGTGCCAGCAGTTGGGGGGGACTAGCGGGGTCAGGCACCGGGGAGCTGTTTTTT | CASSWGGLAGSGTGELFF
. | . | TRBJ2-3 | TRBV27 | TGTGCCAGCAGCCTCCTCTCTTACACAGATACGCAGTATTTT | CASSLLSYTDTQYF
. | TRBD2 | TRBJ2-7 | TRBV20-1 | TGCAGTGCTAGAGATCCCCGCGGGAGTACGCACGAGCAGTACTTC | CSARDPRGSTHEQYF
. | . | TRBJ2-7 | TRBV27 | TGTGCCAGCAGTTTAGCCCCCGGCTTAATGGGGCAGTACTTC | CASSLAPGLMGQYF
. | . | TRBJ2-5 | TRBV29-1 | TGCAGCGCCATACTAGACCAAGAGACCCAGTACTTC | CSAILDQETQYF
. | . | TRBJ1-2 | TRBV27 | TGTGCCAGCAGTTTTACAGGAGAGGAAAATGGCTACACCTTC | CASSFTGEENGYTF
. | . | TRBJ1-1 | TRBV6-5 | TGTGCCAGCAGTCGCACAGGGCCTGAAGCTTTCTTT | CASSRTGPEAFF
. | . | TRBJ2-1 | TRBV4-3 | TGCGCCAGCAGCCAAGATTTGCCAGGAGTCAATGAGCAGTTCTTC | CASSQDLPGVNEQFF
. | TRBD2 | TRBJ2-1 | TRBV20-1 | TGCAGTGCTAGAGAAGGATCGGGACTAAATAATGAGCAGTTCTTC | CSAREGSGLNNEQFF
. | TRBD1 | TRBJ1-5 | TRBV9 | TGTGCCAGCAGCGTAGGGGACAGGGGGCCTCAGCCCCAGCATTTT | CASSVGDRGPQPQHF
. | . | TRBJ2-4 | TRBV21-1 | TGTGCCAGCAGCAAAGCCATGGCGGGAGAACCCAAAAACATTCAGTACTTC | CASSKAMAGEPKNIQYF
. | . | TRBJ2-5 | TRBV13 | TGTGCCAGCAGCAATTTGGGGGGCGAGGGCCTCCAAGAGACCCAGTACTTC | CASSNLGGEGLQETQYF
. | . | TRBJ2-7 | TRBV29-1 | TGCAGCGTTGAATTACGGGACTCCGAATACGAGCAGTACTTC | CSVELRDSEYEQYF
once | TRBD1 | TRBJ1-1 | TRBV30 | TGTGCCTGGGGACTGGACAGGGGAGGTACTGAAGCTTTCTTT | CAWGLDRGGTEAFF
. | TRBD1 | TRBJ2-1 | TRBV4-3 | TGCGCCAGCAGCCAAGACGACAGGGTCGATGAGCAGTTCTTC | CASSQDDRVDEQFF
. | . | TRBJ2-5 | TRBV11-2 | TGTGCCAGCAGTCGACAGGTTCAAGAGACCCAGTACTTC | CASSRQVQETQYF
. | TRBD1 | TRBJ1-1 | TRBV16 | TGTGCCAGCAGCCAATCCGCCAGGGGGAGCACTGAAGCTTTCTTT | CASSQSARGSTEAFF
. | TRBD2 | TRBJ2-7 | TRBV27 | TGTGCCAGCAGTCCGACAACTAGCGGGAGGGCCGGGGAGCAGTACTTC | CASSPTTSGRAGEQYF
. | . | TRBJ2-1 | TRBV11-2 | TGTGCCAGCATCACCAGACGCGGTAGCTCCTACAATGAGCAGTTCTTC | CASITRRGSSYNEQFF
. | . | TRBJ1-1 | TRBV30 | TGTGCCTGGAGGGACCAGACTTACACTGAAGCTTTCTTT | CAWRDQTYTEAFF
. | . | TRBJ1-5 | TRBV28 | TGTGCCAGCAGTTTATGGGCAGATAGCAATCAGCCCCAGCATTTT | CASSLWADSNQPQHF
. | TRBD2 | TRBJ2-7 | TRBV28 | TGTGCCAGCAGTTTCCCATTAGCGGGCCTTACATACGAGCAGTACTTC | CASSFPLAGLTYEQYF
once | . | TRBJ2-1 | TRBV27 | TGTGCCAGCACCTCTCCCGGGACTCCGTACAATGAGCAGTTCTTC | CASTSPGTPYNEQFF
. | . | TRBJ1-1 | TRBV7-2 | TGTGCCAGCAGCTTTCCGGGGCTTGGGGACACTGAAGCTTTCTTT | CASSFPGLGDTEAFF
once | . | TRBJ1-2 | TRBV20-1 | TGCAGTGCTCTAGGGGCAGTTCCTGGCTACACCTTC | CSALGAVPGYTF
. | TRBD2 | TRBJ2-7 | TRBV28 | TGTGCCAGCCATAACGGACTAGCGGAACTATACGAGCAGTACTTC | CASHNGLAELYEQYF
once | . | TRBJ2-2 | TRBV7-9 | TGTGCCAGCAGCTCCGGGAAGCCGAACACCGGGGAGCTGTTTTTT | CASSSGKPNTGELFF
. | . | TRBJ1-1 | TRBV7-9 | TGTGCCAGCAGCTTAACGGCGGTGAACACTGAAGCTTTCTTT | CASSLTAVNTEAFF
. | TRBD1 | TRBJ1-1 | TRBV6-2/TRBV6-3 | TGTGCCAGCAGTTACTCGCGACAGGGGAACACTGAAGCTTTCTTT | CASSYSRQGNTEAFF
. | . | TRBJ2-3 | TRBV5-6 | TGTGCCAGCAGCTTGGGGGCTACGGGGCGCACAGATACGCAGTATTTT | CASSLGATGRTDTQYF
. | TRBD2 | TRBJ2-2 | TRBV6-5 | TGTGCCAGCAGTTCTCCTTCCGGGAGGGGAGACGGGGAGCTGTTTTTT | CASSSPSGRGDGELFF
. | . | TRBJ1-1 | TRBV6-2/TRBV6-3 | TGTGCCAGCAGTTACGCGGGGACCCTGAACACTGAAGCTTTCTTT | CASSYAGTLNTEAFF
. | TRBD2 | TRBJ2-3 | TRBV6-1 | TGTGCCAGCAGAGGGGGAGGGCTAGCGGGACTGGGCGATACGCAGTATTTT | CASRGGGLAGLGDTQYF
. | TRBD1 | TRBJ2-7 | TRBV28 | TGTGCCAGCAGTTCGACAGGGTCGGTCGAGCAGTACTTC | CASSSTGSVEQYF